This T cell receptor beta chain was recorded in a study of T cell changes during pregnancy in multiple sclerosis. The data were produced by immunoSEQ multiplex PCR, yet TCRdb's version contains in-frame clones alone and is incomplete. The top ten clones hold 3.5% to 4.5% of a sample with 70,000 to 100,000 clones, 85% to 95% of them seen once. This sequence originates from a female donor with multiple sclerosis, enrolled in a pregnancy study. The input for sequencing was peripheral blood, taken in the first trimester of pregnancy.

The CDR3 sequence is CAISDRTVLVTDTQYF. The CDR3 DNA reads as TGTGCCATCAGTGACCGGACAGTTTTAGTCACAGATACGCAGTATTTT. The genes are TRBV10-3 and TRBJ2-3, with D perhaps matching TRBD1 (6 bases). Germline V gene sequence: CDR1 ENHRY, CDR2 SYGVKD. Trimming cost V 3 bases and J 2 bases, with 15 bases left between them. This CDR3 comprises 16 residues.